Detailed here is one T cell receptor beta chain. The antigen is unknown. This specimen comes from a study of cytomegalovirus exposure and HLA in healthy donors. Study-level points and caveats: V- and J-gene trimming in TCR beta was tied to a missense DCLRE1C variant by an analysis performed later.

Vbeta (60) and Jbeta (13) primers were used in the PCR. Repertoires were generated with immunoSEQ multiplex PCR, while TCRdb's copy carries only in-frame clones and drops some. The sample carries some 150,000 clones, around 76% recorded once. The germline V and J ends were trimmed by 6 bases and 4 bases, with 14 bases remaining between them. In germline, CDR1 is SGHRS, CDR2 YFSETQ. CDR3 length: 15 amino acids. The V call is TRBV5-1, the J call TRBJ1-6, with D unresolved. This clonotype originated in a woman in her 30s in good health and CMV-seropositive. The sequencing input was PBMCs. For the CDR3, the DNA is TGCGCCAGCAAGGAACAGACTACTTATAATTCACCCCTCCACTTT. It encodes CASKEQTTYNSPLHF.